Shown below are 32 T cell receptor beta chains from a single sample sequenced in a study of blood T cells in healthy people across ages. PCR was performed a second time for roughly 7 to 11 cycles using a sample-barcoded 5' primer and a J-beta primer mix. TCRdb re-called the 5' RACE reads with MiXCR, one entry per CDR3 protein. The profile shows fewer than 1,200,000 distinct CDR3 sequences, roughly a quarter of them singletons. These same records also appear under a second study, on T cells of mothers and their children.

The sample taken for sequencing was blood. The receptor set was obtained from a girl aged 2 to 10 in good health.

The rearrangement joins TRBV28 to TRBJ2-3, with a possible D match to TRBD1 (5 bases). The CDR3 is 11 residues long. Germline CDR1 and CDR2: MDHEN and SYDVKM. Trimming removed 7 bases from V and 5 bases from J, with 7 bases in between. The CDR3 reads CASKRGDTQYF. As DNA, the CDR3 is TGTGCCAGCAAAAGGGGAGATACGCAGTATTTT.

J is TRBJ2-7 and V is TRBV7-9, with a tentative D call TRBD1 (6 bases). The J call is uncertain, as TRBJ2-1 better fits the DNA end. The CDR3 length is 16 residues. Germline CDR1 is SEHNR and CDR2 is FQNEAQ (reference sequence). The CDR3: CASSGWDAQGHNEQFF. The CDR3 DNA reads as TGTGCCAGCAGCGGGTGGGACGCCCAGGGGCACAATGAGCAGTTCTTC.

This clonotype was picked up a small number of times. The chain links TRBV2 to TRBJ1-3; D not resolved. Germline CDR1 reads SNHLY; CDR2 reads FYNNEI. Between the trimmed V and J ends, which lost 8 bases and 4 bases, there was a span of 9 bases. The CDR3 is 12 residues long. The CDR3 reads CASYEGGNTIYF. The DNA of the CDR3 is TGTGCCAGCTACGAAGGCGGAAACACCATATATTTT.

Notes on this clonotype: One base away lies a much larger clone, so this may be a sequencing read error. The conserved phenylalanine or tryptophan is not found at the CDR3 terminus, so this likely reflects a read error. The V and J genes are TRBV24-1 and TRBJ1-5, with D maybe TRBD1 (6 bases). Trimming took 5 bases from V and 6 from J, leaving 13 bases between them. Per germline, CDR1 KGHDR and CDR2 SFDVKD. There are 14 residues in the CDR3. The CDR3 loop is CATSGTADVQPQHS. The DNA for the CDR3 is TGTGCCACCAGTGGGACAGCGGACGTTCAGCCCCAGCATTCT.

This clonotype was counted a few times. The junction does not match germline at one end; this may be a read error. V is TRBV7-9 and J is TRBJ2-4, with D tentatively TRBD1 (5 bases). The length of the CDR3 is 12 residues. The germline V gene has CDR1 SEHNR and CDR2 FQNEAQ (reference sequence). The CDR3 sequence: CASSLEGVWPSF. The CDR3 DNA reads as TGTGCCAGCAGCTTAGAAGGGGTATGGCCCTCCTTC.

In its sample, this clonotype was seen a few times. The chain couples TRBV7-6 to TRBJ2-1; D is ambiguous. The CDR3 is made up of 17 amino acids. Looked up from germline, CDR1 is SGHVS and CDR2 is FNYEAQ. V gave up 0 bases and J gave up 2 bases, with 14 bases separating them. In DNA, the CDR3 is TGTGCCAGCAGCTTAGCGCTGGAGAGATTGGCCTACAATGAGCAGTTCTTC. Protein: CASSLALERLAYNEQFF.

This chain joins TRBV6-5 and TRBJ1-1; possible D gene TRBD1, 6 bases. Germline V gene sequence: CDR1 MNHEY, CDR2 SVGAGI. Trimming removed 4 bases at V and 3 bases at J, with 12 bases between. The CDR3 runs to 14 residues. The CDR3 reads CASSLSRGDTEAFF. The CDR3 DNA sequence: TGTGCCAGCAGTTTGAGCAGGGGAGACACTGAAGCTTTCTTT.

This clonotype was found a few times. The gene calls are TRBV7-6 and TRBJ2-5; 10 bases line up with TRBD1. The V gene's germline CDR1 is SGHVS and CDR2 FNYEAQ. The CDR3 is 16 amino acids. V was pared by 5 bases and J by 4 bases, with 10 bases of the junction left unmatched. The CDR3 is CASSPLDRTGGETQYF. CDR3 in DNA: TGTGCCAGCAGCCCGCTGGATAGGACAGGGGGAGAGACCCAGTACTTC.

Only a few counts were recorded for this clonotype. The chain couples TRBV7-9 to TRBJ2-5, with D perhaps TRBD2 (7 bases). The J call may be incorrect, as the DNA end agrees better with TRBJ2-7. The CDR3 runs 14 residues. Germline V gene data show CDR1 as SEHNR and CDR2 as FQNEAQ (reference sequence). The CDR3 loop is CASSWGGDLYEQYF. As DNA, the CDR3 is TGTGCCAGCAGCTGGGGGGGCGATCTTTACGAGCAGTACTTC.

This clonotype was detected a few times. The genes are TRBV29-1 and TRBJ1-3; D might be TRBD1 (5 bases). Germline V gene data show CDR1 as SQVTM and CDR2 as ANQGSEA. The CDR3 extends over 14 amino acids. Trimming removed 3 bases at V and 0 bases at J, with 9 bases between. In DNA, the CDR3 is TGCAGCGTTGAGGGGGGGATCTCTGGAAACACCATATATTTT. Encoded protein: CSVEGGISGNTIYF. Full variable domain (outside the CDR3, taken from reference TRBV29-1 and TRBJ1-3): SAVISQKPSRDICQRGTSLTIQCQVDSQVTMMFWYRQQPGQSLTLIATANQGSEATYESGFVIDKFPISRPNLTFSTLTVSNMSPEDSSIYLCSVEGGISGNTIYFGEGSWLTVV.

V is TRBV27 and J is TRBJ2-4; 7 positions agree with TRBD1. The CDR3 consists of 15 residues. The ends lost 6 bases at V and 1 base at J; junction bases unmatched: 6. The germline V gene encodes CDR1 MNHEY and CDR2 SMNVEV (reference sequence). The CDR3 coding sequence is TGTGCCAGCAGAACAGGGGAATTGGCCAAAAACATTCAGTACTTC. This sequence encodes CASRTGELAKNIQYF.

This rearrangement joins TRBV10-3 to TRBJ2-5, with 9 bases matching TRBD2. The last part of the DNA fits TRBJ2-7 better; the J call may be wrong. There are 13 residues in the CDR3. Germline values: CDR1 ENHRY, CDR2 SYGVKD. For the CDR3, the DNA is TGTGCCATCGGACTAGCGACATTCTACGAGCAGTACTTC. Protein sequence: CAIGLATFYEQYF.

This clonotype was recorded a few times. CDR3 nucleotide sequence: TGTGCCAGCAGTAGACCGGGGAAGGGTGAAAAACTGTTTTTT. It specifies CASSRPGKGEKLFF. The chain employs TRBV27 and TRBJ1-4; D is uncertain. V dropped 5 bases and J dropped 7 bases, with 14 bases sitting between them. Germline V lookup: CDR1 MNHEY, CDR2 SMNVEV (reference sequence). CDR3 length: 14 residues.

In this sample, this clonotype turned up a few times. The chain is built from TRBV6-6 and TRBJ2-5; no clear D. Matching the DNA end better, TRBJ2-7 makes the J call doubtful. The CDR3 has 16 amino acids. The germline gives CDR1 MNHNY, CDR2 SVGAGI (reference sequence). The CDR3 is CASSYSSFQKAYEQYF. The CDR3 nucleotides read TGTGCCAGCAGTTACTCGAGTTTCCAGAAAGCCTACGAGCAGTACTTC.

The chain couples TRBV25-1 to TRBJ1-2; TRBD1 agrees at 9 bases. Germline lookup yields CDR1 MGHDK and CDR2 SYGVNS. The CDR3 contains 17 residues. Trimming took 6 bases from V and 6 from J; bases not matched to a gene: 17. CDR3 bases: TGTGCCAGCAGACAGGGGGCAACCCCCCGGCAGAAAGATGGCTACACCTTC. Protein: CASRQGATPRQKDGYTF.

The sample holds a few counts of this clonotype. The CDR3 reads CASSHPGGSHYTQYF. The CDR3 nucleotides are TGTGCCAGCAGCCATCCGGGGGGGTCACACTATACGCAGTATTTT. The chain uses TRBV3-1 and TRBJ2-3; the match to TRBD2 covers 8 bases. The germline CDR1 and CDR2 sequences are LGHDT and YNNKEL (reference sequence). Trimming at V came to 3 bases and at J to 7 bases, leaving 9 bases not matched to a gene. The CDR3 runs to 15 residues.

The J gene is TRBJ2-5, the V gene TRBV7-6, with TRBD1 matching 8 bases. The CDR3 has 15 amino acids. V was clipped by 2 bases and J by 5 bases; unmatched bases: 7. The germline V gene encodes CDR1 SGHVS and CDR2 FNYEAQ. The CDR3 nucleotides are TGTGCCAGCAGCTTAAGACAGGGGACTTTTGAGACCCAGTACTTC. This codes for CASSLRQGTFETQYF.

The chain joins TRBV28 to TRBJ2-1; the D is unclear. Matching the DNA end better, TRBJ2-5 makes the J call doubtful. CDR1 MDHEN and CDR2 SYDVKM come from the germline V gene. The CDR3 length is 13 residues. CDR3 protein: CASSSDREWTQYF. The DNA for the CDR3 is TGTGCCAGCAGTTCCGATAGAGAATGGACCCAGTACTTC.

This clonotype was counted only a few times. The rearrangement joins TRBV5-5 to TRBJ1-2, with a possible D match to TRBD1 (5 bases). The CDR3 is 13 residues long. V was clipped by 2 bases and J by 4 bases, with 9 bases between them. Per the germline V gene, CDR1 is SGHKS and CDR2 is YYEKEE (reference sequence). CDR3 protein: CASSFEGRYGYTF. In DNA, the CDR3 is TGTGCCAGCAGCTTCGAGGGACGCTATGGCTACACCTTC.

This chain uses TRBV7-9 with TRBJ1-2; D is possibly TRBD1 (6 bases). Germline V gene data show CDR1 as SEHNR and CDR2 as FQNEAQ (reference sequence). CDR3 length: 14 residues. V was cut by 7 bases and J by 0 bases, with 12 bases left in between. This CDR3 reads CASTTDRPNYGYTF. The CDR3 DNA reads TGTGCCAGCACCACCGACAGGCCTAACTATGGCTACACCTTC. The full variable domain, completed using reference TRBV7-9 and TRBJ1-2, is DTGVSQNPRHKITKRGQNVTFRCDPISEHNRLYWYRQTLGQGPEFLTYFQNEAQLEKSRLLSDRFSAERPKGSFSTLEIQRTEQGDSAMYLCASTTDRPNYGYTFGSGTRLTVV.

This clonotype appeared a few times. The CDR3 protein is CASSTSSWGHGDTQYF. The CDR3 bases are TGTGCCAGCAGCACGTCGAGTTGGGGTCACGGAGATACGCAGTATTTT. The rearrangement links TRBV9 to TRBJ2-3; D uncertain. The CDR3 length is 16 residues. V was pared by 4 bases and J by 5 bases, with 20 bases between. Germline V gives CDR1 SGDLS, CDR2 YYNGEE.

This clonotype was counted only a few times. The rearrangement joins TRBV6-5 to TRBJ1-4; TRBD1 might be the D (6 bases). CDR3 length: 17 amino acids. V lost 0 bases, J lost 1 base, and 12 bases lay in between. Germline V gives CDR1 MNHEY, CDR2 SVGAGI. CDR3 residues: CASSYSTGPLTNEKLFF. CDR3 in DNA: TGTGCCAGCAGTTACTCGACAGGACCGCTAACTAATGAAAAACTGTTTTTT.

The rearrangement joins TRBV29-1 to TRBJ1-2, with TRBD1 matching over 9 bases. Per germline, CDR1 SQVTM and CDR2 ANQGSEA. Unmatched junction bases numbered 16, after V lost 6 bases and J lost 8 bases. The CDR3 has 15 amino acids. CDR3 sequence (DNA): TGCAGCGTGGAGTTTTGGACAGGGGATGAGGAGGGCTACACCTTC. It encodes CSVEFWTGDEEGYTF.

The genes are TRBV9 and TRBJ2-3, with TRBD2 matching 8 bases. Germline CDR1 SGDLS, CDR2 YYNGEE. This CDR3 is built from 15 residues. V shed 2 bases, J shed 4 bases, and the junction held 6 bases outside the gene matches. This chain's CDR3 is CASSVTAGGSDTQYF. The CDR3 region has the DNA TGTGCCAGCAGCGTCACGGCGGGAGGATCAGATACGCAGTATTTT.

This clonotype has just a few counts. The genes are TRBV20-1 and TRBJ2-7; possibly TRBD1 or TRBD2 for D (6 bases each). CDR3 length equals 14 residues. V was pared by 3 bases and J by 2 bases, with 14 bases between. Germline assignment: CDR1 DFQATT and CDR2 SNEGSKA (reference sequence). CDR3 protein: CSARGGLAPYEQYF. CDR3 in DNA: TGCAGTGCTAGGGGGGGCCTAGCTCCCTACGAGCAGTACTTC.

The chain joins TRBV4-2 to TRBJ2-5; D unclear. Trimming pared 0 bases from V and 5 bases from J, leaving 10 bases between. Germline V gene sequence: CDR1 LGHNA, CDR2 YNFKEQ. The CDR3 extends over 14 amino acids. The CDR3 DNA is TGTGCCAGCAGCCAAGAAGGTCCAGCGGAGACCCAGTACTTC. Its translation is CASSQEGPAETQYF.

CDR3 coding DNA: TGTGCCAGCAGCTCCGTCGAATACCGGGGCACAGATACGCAGTATTTT. Translating it yields CASSSVEYRGTDTQYF. This sequence joins TRBV11-2 and TRBJ2-3; no firm D call. There are 16 residues in the CDR3. The germline V and J ends were trimmed by 4 bases and 1 base, with 15 bases remaining between them. CDR1 and CDR2 (germline): SGHAT, FQNNGV. Combining the CDR3 with reference TRBV11-2 and TRBJ2-3 gives the whole variable domain EAGVAQSPRYKIIEKRQSVAFWCNPISGHATLYWYQQILGQGPKLLIQFQNNGVVDDSQLPKDRFSAERLKGVDSTLKIQPAKLEDSAVYLCASSSVEYRGTDTQYFGPGTRLTVL.

This clonotype was found a few times. The V call is TRBV13, the J call TRBJ1-3; D remains unclear. The CDR3 consists of 16 residues. Germline assignment: CDR1 PRHDT and CDR2 FYEKMQ (reference sequence). V lost 2 bases to trimming and J lost 0 bases, with 11 bases between them. The CDR3 coding sequence is TGTGCCAGCAGCTTAATCCGACGGACCTCTGGAAACACCATATATTTT. This translates into CASSLIRRTSGNTIYF.

The chain uses TRBV15 and TRBJ2-5; no firm D call. Germline lookup yields CDR1 LNHNV and CDR2 YYDKDF (reference sequence). Trimming pared 1 base from V and 0 bases from J, leaving 12 bases between. This CDR3 comprises 16 residues. The CDR3 DNA is TGTGCCACCAGCAGAGGAGGCCGGACCTACCAAGAGACCCAGTACTTC. As protein: CATSRGGRTYQETQYF.

The chain uses TRBV10-3 and TRBJ1-2; D is uncertain. The CDR3 is 16 amino acids. Per the germline V gene, CDR1 is ENHRY and CDR2 is SYGVKD. V was clipped by 0 bases and J by 0 bases, with 11 bases between them. CDR3 DNA: TGTGCCATCAGTGAGTCATACGGGCCAACTAACTATGGCTACACCTTC. It is translated as CAISESYGPTNYGYTF.

The gene calls are TRBV28 and TRBJ2-7; either TRBD1 or TRBD2 may fit D (5 bases each). Per germline, CDR1 MDHEN and CDR2 SYDVKM. V lost 3 bases, J lost 5 bases, and 11 bases lay in between. This CDR3 is 13 amino acids long. The CDR3 sequence: CASSFGADDEQYF. The CDR3 DNA reads as TGTGCCAGCAGTTTCGGGGCAGACGACGAGCAGTACTTC.

This clonotype was counted a few times. The genes are TRBV25-1 and TRBJ2-2; D uncertain. Germline lookup yields CDR1 MGHDK and CDR2 SYGVNS. The CDR3 has 12 amino acids. The ends were cut back, 6 bases at V and 3 bases at J, with 5 bases in the middle. The CDR3 protein is CASRSDTGELFF. CDR3 sequence (DNA): TGTGCCAGCAGGTCCGACACCGGGGAGCTGTTTTTT.